A selection of T cell receptor beta chains follows, all from one sample in a study of T-cell reconstitution after alpha-beta-depleted transplantation in children. In TCRdb, the PCR reads were re-called with MiXCR into one record per CDR3 protein. Among about 690,000 distinct CDR3 sequences listed, 16% were seen once. The material sequenced was PBMCs from the stem cell graft donor, taken from the stem cell graft. The receptors here all came from a human donor who donated a stem cell graft to a child with acute myeloid leukemia. Each CDR3 is given with its conserved first and last residue. Fields, in order: clone size, V gene, J gene, D gene, CDR3 length, CDR3 DNA, CDR3 protein. A D gene is named only where the DNA matches it firmly. Rows give clone size only sometimes, using once, few, many, or a class for an expanded clone.

NA	TRBV7-8	TRBJ2-3	NA	15	TGTGCCAGCAGCCCCGGGGCAGCCGTCACAGATACGCAGTATTTT	CASSPGAAVTDTQYF
NA	TRBV29-1	TRBJ2-1	TRBD2	17	TGCAGCGTTGAAGGGGTAAACGCTAGCGGGGGGTACAATGAGCAGTTCTTC	CSVEGVNASGGYNEQFF
many	TRBV9	TRBJ2-1	TRBD1	14	TGTGCCAGCAGCGCCGGACAGGGGGCTAATGAGCAGTTCTTC	CASSAGQGANEQFF
many	TRBV20-1	TRBJ1-1	NA	14	TGCAGTGCTAGGGCGGGACACCATAACACTGAAGCTTTCTTT	CSARAGHHNTEAFF
few	TRBV6-5	TRBJ2-1	TRBD2	16	TGTGCCAGCAGTTTCCCGACTAGCGGGGGGGACAATGAGCAGTTCTTC	CASSFPTSGGDNEQFF
few	TRBV12-3/TRBV12-4	TRBJ1-5	NA	14	TGTGCCAGCAGTTTAGGGGGAATCAGTCAGCCCCAGCATTTT	CASSLGGISQPQHF
many	TRBV20-1	TRBJ1-6	NA	14	TGCAGTGCTAGCAGGGTTCTATATAATTCACCCCTCCACTTT	CSASRVLYNSPLHF
NA	TRBV20-1	TRBJ2-1	NA	11	TGCAGTGCCAAGGGGTTGAATGAGCAGTTCTTC	CSAKGLNEQFF
many	TRBV20-1	TRBJ1-6	NA	13	TGCAGTGCTAGAGATATGAACAATTCACCCCTCCACTTT	CSARDMNNSPLHF
NA	TRBV12-3/TRBV12-4	TRBJ2-1	TRBD2	15	TGTGCCAGCAGGAGCGGGGATAGTGTTTATAATGAGCAGTTCTTC	CASRSGDSVYNEQFF
few	TRBV4-3	TRBJ1-4	NA	15	TGCGCCAGCAGCCAAGCTACGGCTGTCCCTGAAAAACTGTTTTTT	CASSQATAVPEKLFF
few	TRBV11-2	TRBJ1-2	TRBD1	13	TGTGCCAGCAGCCTGGGACAGAAATATGGCTACACCTTC	CASSLGQKYGYTF
many	TRBV6-5	TRBJ1-6	NA	16	TGTGCCAGCAGTTACAAGGCAAGCTCCTATAATTCACCCCTCCACTTT	CASSYKASSYNSPLHF
many	TRBV20-1	TRBJ1-1	NA	14	TGCAGTGCTAGAGAACGGCTGGCGAACACTGAAGCTTTCTTT	CSARERLANTEAFF
few	TRBV7-2	TRBJ2-4	NA	14	TGTGCCAGCATCCCAAGTCTAGCCAAAAACATTCAGTACTTC	CASIPSLAKNIQYF
NA	TRBV9	TRBJ2-1	TRBD1	14	TGTGCCAGCAGCCCGGACAGGGGAAACGATGAGCAGTTCTTC	CASSPDRGNDEQFF
NA	TRBV20-1	TRBJ2-5	NA	14	TGCAGTGGTAATAGTCGGAAAGGGAAAGAGACCCAGTACTTC	CSGNSRKGKETQYF
NA	TRBV15	TRBJ1-2	TRBD1	17	TGTGCCACCAGCAGAGATCGTGGGACAGGGGGCATTGGAGGCTACACCTTC	CATSRDRGTGGIGGYTF
few	TRBV7-2	TRBJ2-7	NA	17	TGTGCCAGCAGCTTAGTAATAATCCAGGGGCACTCCTACGAGCAGTACTTC	CASSLVIIQGHSYEQYF
few	TRBV5-6	TRBJ2-4	NA	16	TGTGCCAGCAGCACCCTCTACGGGACATTATCCAACATTCAGTACTTC	CASSTLYGTLSNIQYF
NA	TRBV12-3/TRBV12-4	TRBJ1-1	NA	14	TGTGCCAGCAGTATGAGGAACAAGAACACTGAAGCTTTCTTT	CASSMRNKNTEAFF
many	TRBV20-1	TRBJ1-2	NA	14	TGCAGTGCTAGGTCAGGGGACTCTACTTATGGCTACACCTTC	CSARSGDSTYGYTF
NA	TRBV6-2/TRBV6-3	TRBJ1-1	NA	14	TGTGCCAGCAGTTACACCGCTGGGAACACTGAAGCTTTCTTT	CASSYTAGNTEAFF
many	TRBV27	TRBJ1-6	NA	14	TGTGCCAGCAGCCTAGGGCCCTATAATTCACCCCTCCACTTT	CASSLGPYNSPLHF
many	TRBV20-1	TRBJ1-1	NA	16	TGCAGTGCTAGAGGGATGGCCTGGACAGCGGCCACTGAAGCTTTCTTT	CSARGMAWTAATEAFF
many	TRBV29-1	TRBJ2-1	NA	13	TGCAGCGTTGAAGATGGGCGGGGAAATGAGCAGTTCTTC	CSVEDGRGNEQFF
NA	TRBV7-6	TRBJ2-1	NA	14	TGTGCCAGCAGCCCCCGAACAGGGAACAATGAGCAGTTCTTC	CASSPRTGNNEQFF
few	TRBV6-2/TRBV6-3	TRBJ2-1	TRBD2	21	TGTGCCAGCAGCCCCTTAGTGGGTAGCGGGGGGACGGTGAGCTCCTACAATGAGCAGTTCTTC	CASSPLVGSGGTVSSYNEQFF
NA	TRBV3-1	TRBJ2-1	NA	15	TGTGCCAGCAGCCTCCTGGATAGCTCCTACAATGAGCAGTTCTTC	CASSLLDSSYNEQFF
NA	TRBV6-2/TRBV6-3	TRBJ2-3	NA	13	TGTGCCAGCAGTCTCAATCAGAGGGGTACGCAGTATTTT	CASSLNQRGTQYF
NA	TRBV7-9	TRBJ1-2	NA	13	TGTGCCAGCAGCTTAGACGGTCCATATGGCTACACCTTC	CASSLDGPYGYTF
many	TRBV29-1	TRBJ1-1	NA	13	TGCAGCGTTGTCACGGCCCGGGGGGCTGAAGCTTTCTTT	CSVVTARGAEAFF
many	TRBV20-1	TRBJ2-7	TRBD2	14	TGCAGTGCATGGGGCGGGGGGGCCCAGTACGAGCAGTACTTC	CSAWGGGAQYEQYF
NA	TRBV27	TRBJ2-6	TRBD1	17	TGTGCCAGCAGTAAGGCTCAGGGGGCAGTTGGGGCCAACGTCCTGACTTTC	CASSKAQGAVGANVLTF
many	TRBV5-1	TRBJ1-5	NA	13	TGCGCCAGCAGCCCCGGATGGGATCAGCCCCAGCATTTT	CASSPGWDQPQHF
many	TRBV20-1	TRBJ1-5	NA	20	TGCAGTGCTAGAGATCCCATGGATGGTGGTGTAAGTAATAGCAATCAGCCCCAGCATTTT	CSARDPMDGGVSNSNQPQHF
NA	TRBV20-1	TRBJ2-7	NA	14	TGCAGTGCTTTACACCATCTCACCTCCTACGAGCAGTACTTC	CSALHHLTSYEQYF
NA	TRBV6-5	TRBJ2-7	TRBD1	15	TGTGCCAGCAGTTACCCGGACAGGGGTCTTTCCGAGCAGTACTTC	CASSYPDRGLSEQYF
many	TRBV20-1	TRBJ1-5	NA	15	TGCAGTGCTAGAGAGGAGTGGGGTGGCAATCAGCCCCAGCATTTT	CSAREEWGGNQPQHF
NA	TRBV9	TRBJ2-2	NA	15	TGTGCCAGCAGCGTTAGGTCCTTAAACACCGGGGAGCTGTTTTTT	CASSVRSLNTGELFF
few	TRBV12-3/TRBV12-4	TRBJ1-5	TRBD1	14	TGTGCCAGCAGTCAACAGGGGCCCAATCAGCCCCAGCATTTT	CASSQQGPNQPQHF
NA	TRBV5-1	TRBJ2-2	NA	14	TGCGCCAGCAGCTTAGACATAAACACCGGGGAGCTGTTTTTT	CASSLDINTGELFF
NA	TRBV5-1	TRBJ2-1	NA	16	TGCGCCAGCAGCTTGGATGGGTCCACACAATTCAATGAGCAGTTCTTC	CASSLDGSTQFNEQFF
few	TRBV18	TRBJ1-1	NA	14	TGTGCCAGCTCAGTAGAAAGGGTGGGCACTGAAGCTTTCTTT	CASSVERVGTEAFF
many	TRBV7-9	TRBJ2-5	NA	15	TGTGCCAGCAGCCTCCGGGACAATAGGAAAGAGACCCAGTACTTC	CASSLRDNRKETQYF
many	TRBV20-1	TRBJ1-5	TRBD1	15	TGCAGTGCTACAACAGACAGGGGGCACGGTCAGCCCCAGCATTTT	CSATTDRGHGQPQHF
NA	TRBV5-4	TRBJ2-3	NA	14	TGTGCCAGCAGCTTGACAGGGAATGCAGATACGCAGTATTTT	CASSLTGNADTQYF
few	TRBV28	TRBJ2-1	NA	13	TGTGCCAGCAGTCCGGGACACCTCGGAGAGCAGTTCTTC	CASSPGHLGEQFF
few	TRBV7-2	TRBJ1-5	TRBD1	14	TGTGCCAGCAGCTTAACGACAGGGAATCAGCCCCAGCATTTT	CASSLTTGNQPQHF
few	TRBV24-1	TRBJ1-3	TRBD1	16	TGTGCCACCTCACCCGGGACAGGGGTATCTGGAAACACCATATATTTT	CATSPGTGVSGNTIYF
few	TRBV7-9	TRBJ1-1	TRBD1	15	TGTGCCAGCAGCTTAGCGGCAGGGGGTGACACTGAAGCTTTCTTT	CASSLAAGGDTEAFF
NA	TRBV29-1	TRBJ1-4	NA	13	TGCAGCGCCCATACAGGGCCCAATGAAAAACTGTTTTTT	CSAHTGPNEKLFF
many	TRBV6-6	TRBJ1-2	TRBD1	12	TGTGCCAGCAGTTACCCGGACAGGCTATACACCTTC	CASSYPDRLYTF
few	TRBV20-1	TRBJ1-1	NA	13	TGCAGTGCTCCCCAGGACGTGAACACTGAAGCTTTCTTT	CSAPQDVNTEAFF
many	TRBV29-1	TRBJ1-2	NA	13	TGCAGCGTTGCTTTGAGACAAGGGTATGGCTACACCTTC	CSVALRQGYGYTF
NA	TRBV28	TRBJ1-2	TRBD1	13	TGTGCCATCCCCAGACAGGGCGCGGGGGGCTACACCTTC	CAIPRQGAGGYTF